This paragraph reports one TCR beta chain. Its target is unknown. This sample is drawn from a study of T cell responses to AZD1222 COVID-19 vaccine. The wider study: Analysis merged second doses at about 4 or about 12 weeks.

Assay used: immunoSEQ multiplex PCR; TCRdb lists only in-frame clones, some missing. The data hold roughly 140,000 clones, with about 87% observed a single time. Study-wide points: Two AZD1222 administrations were followed by greater Spike-specific TCR breadth and depth.

The ends were cut back, 1 base at V and 7 bases at J, with 11 bases in the middle. The CDR3 runs 14 residues. Germline lookup yields CDR1 SGHAT and CDR2 FQDESV (reference sequence). Here the sequenced sample was peripheral blood, taken on day 0 of AZD1222 vaccination. The chain joins TRBV11-1 to TRBJ2-1; a possible D gene is TRBD2 (6 bases). The receptor was derived from an adult in good health. CDR3 nucleotide sequence: TGTGCCAGCAGCTTAGGGGACTCTTATAATGAGCAGTTCTTC. This codes for CASSLGDSYNEQFF.